This passage covers 8 T cell receptor beta chains from one sample sequenced in a study of neurological immune-mediated disorders. MiXCR was run by TCRdb on the 5' RACE reads, yielding one entry per CDR3 protein. The sample carries about 70,000 distinct CDR3 sequences, approximately 5.3% recorded once. The sample consisted of PBMCs. The receptors stem from a human donor with multiple sclerosis. The donor label of this sample is uncertain.

In its sample, this clonotype was seen many times. The gene calls are TRBV11-2 and TRBJ2-1; D unresolved. Germline V CDR1 and CDR2: SGHAT, FQNNGV. CDR3 length: 12 residues. V was clipped by 1 base and J by 7 bases, with 5 bases between them. The CDR3 DNA sequence: TGTGCCAGCAGCTTAGTGGAAAATGAGCAGTTCTTC. It specifies CASSLVENEQFF.

This clonotype has a count of ten or more. The chain is built from TRBV5-5 and TRBJ1-1, with no clear D. Germline V gene sequence: CDR1 SGHKS, CDR2 YYEKEE (reference sequence). This CDR3 has 14 amino acids. Between the trimmed V and J ends, which lost 1 base and 3 bases, there was a span of 10 bases. The CDR3 is CASSLLGGYTEAFF. The DNA for the CDR3 is TGTGCCAGCAGCTTGCTTGGTGGATACACTGAAGCTTTCTTT.

Note on this clonotype: Just one base apart from a much larger clone, this may be a read error. CDR3 loop: CASVFSMTVNSNQPQHF. The CDR3 region has the DNA TGTGCTAGTGTTTTTAGTATGACAGTCAATAGCAATCAGCCCCAGCATTTT. The V call is TRBV12-5, the J call TRBJ1-5, with TRBD1 as a possible D gene (5 bases). Trimming stripped 7 bases from V and 0 bases from J, with 19 bases between. The CDR3 is made up of 17 amino acids. In germline, CDR1 is LGHNT, CDR2 FRNRAP.

This clonotype was counted many times. CDR3 DNA sequence: TGCAGTGCTAGCCCCCCCTCAGGAGCTTATGGCTACACCTTC. Protein: CSASPPSGAYGYTF. This rearrangement joins TRBV20-1 to TRBJ1-2; no definite D call. Germline lookup yields CDR1 DFQATT and CDR2 SNEGSKA (reference sequence). The CDR3 loop spans 14 amino acids. V lost 3 bases, J lost 5 bases, and 16 bases lay in between.

Many counts were recorded for this clonotype. The chain links TRBV7-6 to TRBJ1-5; the match to TRBD1 covers 7 bases. Germline V gene lookup returns CDR1 SGHVS and CDR2 FNYEAQ. J gave up 5 bases and V 5 bases, and 3 bases lay outside the gene matches. The CDR3 loop spans 13 amino acids. The CDR3 DNA follows: TGTGCCAGCAGCCCCAGGGGGGATCAGCCCCAGCATTTT. Translating gives CASSPRGDQPQHF.

In its sample, this clonotype was seen many times. V is TRBV20-1 and J is TRBJ1-1; D perhaps matches TRBD1 (6 bases). V lost 5 bases and J 2 bases, leaving 12 bases between the germline ends. CDR3 length: 13 amino acids. Germline CDR1 DFQATT, CDR2 SNEGSKA (reference sequence). CDR3 sequence reads: CSAVDRLNTEAFF. The DNA of the CDR3 is TGCAGTGCTGTTGACAGGCTCAACACTGAAGCTTTCTTT.

This clonotype was seen at least ten times. The gene calls are TRBV20-1 and TRBJ1-2, with a weak D call TRBD1 (6 bases). The CDR3 extends over 14 amino acids. The V and J ends lost 2 bases and 3 bases respectively, with 13 bases between them. Per germline, CDR1 DFQATT and CDR2 SNEGSKA (reference sequence). In DNA, the CDR3 is TGCAGTGCTAGATTGACAGGCGGGTACTATGGCTACACCTTC. Translating it yields CSARLTGGYYGYTF.

This clonotype was picked up many times. The chain couples TRBV20-1 to TRBJ1-1; D remains ambiguous. Looked up from germline, CDR1 is DFQATT and CDR2 is SNEGSKA (reference sequence). The CDR3 totals 16 residues. Trimming shortened V by 0 bases and J by 1 base, and 15 bases separated the two germline ends. CDR3 sequence: CSARDATRSSNTEAFF. CDR3 sequence (DNA): TGCAGTGCTAGAGATGCGACCCGATCCTCGAACACTGAAGCTTTCTTT.